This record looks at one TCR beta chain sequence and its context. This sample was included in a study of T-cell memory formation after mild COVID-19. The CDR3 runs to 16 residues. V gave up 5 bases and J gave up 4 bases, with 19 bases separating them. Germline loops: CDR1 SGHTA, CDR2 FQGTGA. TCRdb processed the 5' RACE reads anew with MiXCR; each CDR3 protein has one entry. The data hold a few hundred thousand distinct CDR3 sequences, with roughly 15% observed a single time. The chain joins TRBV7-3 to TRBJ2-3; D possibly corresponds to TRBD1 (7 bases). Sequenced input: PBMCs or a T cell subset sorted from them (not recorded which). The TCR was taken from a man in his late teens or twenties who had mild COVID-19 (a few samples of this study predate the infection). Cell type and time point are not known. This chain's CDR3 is CASSPQGGLPPDTQYF. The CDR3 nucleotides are TGTGCCAGCAGCCCCCAGGGGGGCCTCCCCCCAGATACGCAGTATTTT.